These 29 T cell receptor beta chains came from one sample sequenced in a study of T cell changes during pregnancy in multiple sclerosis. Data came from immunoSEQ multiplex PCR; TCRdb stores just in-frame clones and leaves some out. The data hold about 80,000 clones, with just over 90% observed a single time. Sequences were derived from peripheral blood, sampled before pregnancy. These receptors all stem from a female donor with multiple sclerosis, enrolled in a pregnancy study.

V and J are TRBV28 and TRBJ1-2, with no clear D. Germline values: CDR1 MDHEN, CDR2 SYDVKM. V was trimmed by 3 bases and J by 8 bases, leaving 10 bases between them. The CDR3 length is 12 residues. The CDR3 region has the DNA TGTGCCAGCAGTTTTCGGGGTTGGGGCTACACCTTC. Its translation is CASSFRGWGYTF.

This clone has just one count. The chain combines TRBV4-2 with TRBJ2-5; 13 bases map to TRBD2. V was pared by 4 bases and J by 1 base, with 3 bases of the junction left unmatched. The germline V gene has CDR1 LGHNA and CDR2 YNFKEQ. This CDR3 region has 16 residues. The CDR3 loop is CASSPGLAGRQETQYF. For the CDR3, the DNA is TGTGCCAGCAGCCCGGGACTAGCGGGACGCCAAGAGACCCAGTACTTC.

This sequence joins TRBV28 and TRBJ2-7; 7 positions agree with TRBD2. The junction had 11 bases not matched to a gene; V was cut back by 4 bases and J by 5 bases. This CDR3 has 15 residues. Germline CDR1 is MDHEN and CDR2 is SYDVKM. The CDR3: CASSSSGKPPHEQYF. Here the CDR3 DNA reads TGTGCCAGCAGTTCGAGCGGGAAGCCCCCCCACGAGCAGTACTTC.

The CDR3 here is CASARGEEGYGYTF. In nucleotides, the CDR3 is TGCGCCAGCGCGCGGGGGGAAGAAGGCTATGGCTACACCTTC. This chain links TRBV4-1 with TRBJ1-2; a weak D match, TRBD1 (5 bases). The CDR3 is 14 amino acids. V was clipped by 8 bases and J by 4 bases, with 17 bases between them. Germline V gives CDR1 MGHRA, CDR2 YSYEKL.

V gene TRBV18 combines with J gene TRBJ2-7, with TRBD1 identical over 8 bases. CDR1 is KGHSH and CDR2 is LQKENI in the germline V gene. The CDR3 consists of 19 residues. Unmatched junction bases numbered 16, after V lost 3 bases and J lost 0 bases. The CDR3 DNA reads TGTGCCAGCTCACCCGACCAGGGGGCAAGGGGTTCAAGCTCCTACGAGCAGTACTTC. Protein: CASSPDQGARGSSSYEQYF.

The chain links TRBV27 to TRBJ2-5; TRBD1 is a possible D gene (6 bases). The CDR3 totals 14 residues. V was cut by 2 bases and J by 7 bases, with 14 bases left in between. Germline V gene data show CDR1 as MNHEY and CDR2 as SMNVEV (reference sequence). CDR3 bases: TGTGCCAGCAGTTTACACAGGGTAGAGGGGACCCAGTACTTC. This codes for CASSLHRVEGTQYF.

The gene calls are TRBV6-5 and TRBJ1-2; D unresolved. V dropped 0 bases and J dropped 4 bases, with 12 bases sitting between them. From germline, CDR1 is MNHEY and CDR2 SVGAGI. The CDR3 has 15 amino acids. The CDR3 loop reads CASSYSRGTGYGYTF. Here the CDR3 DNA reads TGTGCCAGCAGTTACTCCCGGGGTACGGGCTATGGCTACACCTTC.

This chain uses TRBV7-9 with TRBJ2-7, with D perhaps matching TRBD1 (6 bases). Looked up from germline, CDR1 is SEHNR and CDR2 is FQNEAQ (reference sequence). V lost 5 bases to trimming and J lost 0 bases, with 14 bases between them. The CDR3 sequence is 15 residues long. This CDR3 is CASSRYRESSYEQYF. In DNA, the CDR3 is TGTGCCAGCAGCCGTTACAGGGAGAGCTCCTACGAGCAGTACTTC.

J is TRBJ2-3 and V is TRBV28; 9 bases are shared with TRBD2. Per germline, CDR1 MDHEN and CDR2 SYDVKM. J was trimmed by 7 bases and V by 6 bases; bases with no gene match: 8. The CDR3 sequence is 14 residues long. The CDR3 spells CASRGPSGRNTQYF. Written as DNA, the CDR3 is TGTGCCAGCAGAGGGCCAAGCGGGAGGAATACGCAGTATTTT.

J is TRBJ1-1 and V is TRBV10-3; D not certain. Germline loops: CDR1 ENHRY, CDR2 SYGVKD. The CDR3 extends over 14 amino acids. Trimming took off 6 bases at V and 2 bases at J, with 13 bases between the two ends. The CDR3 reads CAIRTGERNTEAFF. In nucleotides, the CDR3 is TGTGCCATCAGGACGGGAGAACGAAACACTGAAGCTTTCTTT.

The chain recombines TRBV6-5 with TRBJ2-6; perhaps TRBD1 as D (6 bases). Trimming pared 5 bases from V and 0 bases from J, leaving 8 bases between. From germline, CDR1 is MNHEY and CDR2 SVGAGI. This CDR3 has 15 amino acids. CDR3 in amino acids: CASSTRGSGANVLTF. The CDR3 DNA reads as TGTGCCAGCAGTACCAGGGGCTCTGGGGCCAACGTCCTGACTTTC.

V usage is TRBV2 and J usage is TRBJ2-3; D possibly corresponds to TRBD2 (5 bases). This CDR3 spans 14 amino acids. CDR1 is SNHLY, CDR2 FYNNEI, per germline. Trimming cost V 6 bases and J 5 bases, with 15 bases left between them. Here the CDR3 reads CASRTGSSRDTQYF. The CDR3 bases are TGTGCCAGCAGGACGGGGAGTTCTCGAGATACGCAGTATTTT.

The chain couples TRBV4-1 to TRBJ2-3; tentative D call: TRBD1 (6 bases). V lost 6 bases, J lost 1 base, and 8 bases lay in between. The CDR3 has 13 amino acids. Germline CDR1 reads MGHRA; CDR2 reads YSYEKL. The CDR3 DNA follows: TGCGCCAGCAGGGACAGCGGCACAGATACGCAGTATTTT. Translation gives CASRDSGTDTQYF.

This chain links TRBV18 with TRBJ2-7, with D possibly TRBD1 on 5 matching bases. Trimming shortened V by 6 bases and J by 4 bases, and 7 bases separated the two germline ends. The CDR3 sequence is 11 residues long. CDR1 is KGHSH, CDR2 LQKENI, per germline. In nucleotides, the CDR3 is TGTGCCAGCTCGGACAAATACGAGCAGTACTTC. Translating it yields CASSDKYEQYF.

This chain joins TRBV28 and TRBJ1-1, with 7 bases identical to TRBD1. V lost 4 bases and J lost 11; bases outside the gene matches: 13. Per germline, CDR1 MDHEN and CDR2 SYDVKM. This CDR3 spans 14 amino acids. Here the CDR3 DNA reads TGTGCCAGCAGTTCCGACGGACAGGTTACGTTCGCTTTCTTT. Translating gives CASSSDGQVTFAFF.

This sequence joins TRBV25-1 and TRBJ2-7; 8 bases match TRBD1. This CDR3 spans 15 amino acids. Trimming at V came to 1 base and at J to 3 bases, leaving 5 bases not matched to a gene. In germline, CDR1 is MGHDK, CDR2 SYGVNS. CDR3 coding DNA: TGTGCCAGCAGTGAATCGTCAGGGGGCCTCTACGAGCAGTACTTC. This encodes CASSESSGGLYEQYF.

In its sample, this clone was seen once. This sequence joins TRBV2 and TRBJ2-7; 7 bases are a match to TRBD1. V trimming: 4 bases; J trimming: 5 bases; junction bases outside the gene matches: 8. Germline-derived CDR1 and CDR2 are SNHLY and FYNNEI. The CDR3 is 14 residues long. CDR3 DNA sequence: TGTGCCAGCAGTGGTCCAGGGGGTGGCGACGAGCAGTACTTC. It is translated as CASSGPGGGDEQYF.

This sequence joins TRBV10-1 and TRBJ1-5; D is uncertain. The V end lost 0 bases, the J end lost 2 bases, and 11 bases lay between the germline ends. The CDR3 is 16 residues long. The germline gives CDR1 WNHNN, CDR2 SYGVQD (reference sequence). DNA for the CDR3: TGCGCCAGCAGTGAGTCGAGTTCTTCGCGCAATCAGCCCCAGCATTTT. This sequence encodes CASSESSSSRNQPQHF.

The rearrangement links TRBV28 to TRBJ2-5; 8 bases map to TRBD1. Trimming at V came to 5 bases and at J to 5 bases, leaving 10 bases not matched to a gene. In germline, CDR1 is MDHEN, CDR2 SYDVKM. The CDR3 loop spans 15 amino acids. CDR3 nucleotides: TGTGCCAGCAGTCCCTCTGGACAGGGATGGGAGACCCAGTACTTC. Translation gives CASSPSGQGWETQYF. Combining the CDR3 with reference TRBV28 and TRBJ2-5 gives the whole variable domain DVKVTQSSRYLVKRTGEKVFLECVQDMDHENMFWYRQDPGLGLRLIYFSYDVKMKEKGDIPEGYSVSREKKERFSLILESASTNQTSMYLCASSPSGQGWETQYFGPGTRLLVL.

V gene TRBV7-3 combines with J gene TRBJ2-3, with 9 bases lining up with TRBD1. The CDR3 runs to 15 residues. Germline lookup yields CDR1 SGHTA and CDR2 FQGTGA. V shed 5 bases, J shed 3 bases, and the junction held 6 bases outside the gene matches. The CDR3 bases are TGTGCCAGCAGCCTGGGACAGGGCGCGACAGATACGCAGTATTTT. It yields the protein CASSLGQGATDTQYF.

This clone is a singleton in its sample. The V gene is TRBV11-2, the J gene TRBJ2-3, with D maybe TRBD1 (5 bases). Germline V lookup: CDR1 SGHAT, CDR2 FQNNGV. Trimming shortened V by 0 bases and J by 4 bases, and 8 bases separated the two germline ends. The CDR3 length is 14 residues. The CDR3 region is CASSLDRVADTQYF. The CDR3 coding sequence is TGTGCCAGCAGCTTAGACAGGGTGGCAGATACGCAGTATTTT.

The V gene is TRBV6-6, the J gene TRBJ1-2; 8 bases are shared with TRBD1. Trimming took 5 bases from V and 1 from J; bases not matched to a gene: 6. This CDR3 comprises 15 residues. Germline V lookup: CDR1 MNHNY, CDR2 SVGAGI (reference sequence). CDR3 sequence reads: CASSARDRSNYGYTF. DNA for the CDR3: TGTGCCAGCAGTGCAAGGGACAGGAGTAACTATGGCTACACCTTC.

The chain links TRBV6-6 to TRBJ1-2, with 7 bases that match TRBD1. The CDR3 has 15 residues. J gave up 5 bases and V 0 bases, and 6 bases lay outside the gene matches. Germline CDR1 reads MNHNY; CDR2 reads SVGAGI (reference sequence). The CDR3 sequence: CASSYSKGAAYGYTF. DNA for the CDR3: TGTGCCAGCAGTTACTCGAAGGGGGCGGCGTATGGCTACACCTTC.

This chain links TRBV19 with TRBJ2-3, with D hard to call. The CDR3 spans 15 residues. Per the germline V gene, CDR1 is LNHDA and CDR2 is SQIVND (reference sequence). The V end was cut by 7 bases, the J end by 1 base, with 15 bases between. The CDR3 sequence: CASNPDISGTDTQYF. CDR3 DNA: TGTGCCAGTAACCCCGACATCTCCGGCACAGATACGCAGTATTTT.

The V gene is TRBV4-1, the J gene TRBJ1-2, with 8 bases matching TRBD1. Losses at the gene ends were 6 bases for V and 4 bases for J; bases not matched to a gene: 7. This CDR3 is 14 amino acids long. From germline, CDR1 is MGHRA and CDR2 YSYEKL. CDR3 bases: TGCGCCAGCAGTCGACCAGGACAGGGCTATGGCTACACCTTC. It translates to CASSRPGQGYGYTF.

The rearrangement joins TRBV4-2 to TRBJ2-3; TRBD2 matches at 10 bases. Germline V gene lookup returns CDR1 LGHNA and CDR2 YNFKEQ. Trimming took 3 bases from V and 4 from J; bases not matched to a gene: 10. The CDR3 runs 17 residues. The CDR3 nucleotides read TGTGCCAGCAGCCAGATACTAAGCGGGAGGGCTGCAGATACGCAGTATTTT. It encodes CASSQILSGRAADTQYF.

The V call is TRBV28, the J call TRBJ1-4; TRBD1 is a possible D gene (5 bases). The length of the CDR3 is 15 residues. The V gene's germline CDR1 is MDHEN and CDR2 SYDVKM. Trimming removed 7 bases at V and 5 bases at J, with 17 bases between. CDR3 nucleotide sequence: TGTGCCAGCAACACTAGGGACGGACTAAATGAAAAACTGTTTTTT. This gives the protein CASNTRDGLNEKLFF.

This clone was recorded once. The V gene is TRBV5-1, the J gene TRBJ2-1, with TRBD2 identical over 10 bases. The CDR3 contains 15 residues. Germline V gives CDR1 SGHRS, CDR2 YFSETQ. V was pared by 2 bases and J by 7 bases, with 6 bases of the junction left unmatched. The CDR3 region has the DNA TGCGCCAGCAGCTTACTAGCGGGACTATCTAATGAGCAGTTCTTC. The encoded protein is CASSLLAGLSNEQFF.

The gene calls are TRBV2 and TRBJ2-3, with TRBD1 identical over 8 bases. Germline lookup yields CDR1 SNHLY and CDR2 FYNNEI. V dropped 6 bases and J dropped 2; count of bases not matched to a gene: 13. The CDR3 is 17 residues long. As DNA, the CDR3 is TGTGCCAGCAGAGGAAGAGGGACAGGATCCTTCACAGATACGCAGTATTTT. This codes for CASRGRGTGSFTDTQYF.